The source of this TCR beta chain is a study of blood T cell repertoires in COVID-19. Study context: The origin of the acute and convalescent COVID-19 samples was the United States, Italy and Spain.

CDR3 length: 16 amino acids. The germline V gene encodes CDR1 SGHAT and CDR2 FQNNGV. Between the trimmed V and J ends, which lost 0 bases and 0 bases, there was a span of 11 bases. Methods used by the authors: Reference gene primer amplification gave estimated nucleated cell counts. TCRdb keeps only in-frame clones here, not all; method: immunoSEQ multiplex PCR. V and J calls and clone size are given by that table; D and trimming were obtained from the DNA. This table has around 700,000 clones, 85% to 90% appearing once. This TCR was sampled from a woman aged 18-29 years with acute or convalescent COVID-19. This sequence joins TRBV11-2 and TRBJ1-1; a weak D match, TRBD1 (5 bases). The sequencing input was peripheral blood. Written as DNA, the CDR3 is TGTGCCAGCAGCTTAGATAGGTGGGGGGTGAACACTGAAGCTTTCTTT. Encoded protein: CASSLDRWGVNTEAFF.